The clone carrying this T cell receptor (beta chain) was found many times. Antigen: not known. The entry originates in a study of beta chain features in type 1 diabetes. The investigators reverse transcribed all of the isolated RNA, so they sequenced expressed TCRB transcripts. Deep immunoSEQ sequencing covered naive, central memory and regulatory T cell samples. Only in-frame clones appear in the TCRdb table, and some are missing; sequencing was by immunoSEQ multiplex PCR. The sample has fewer than 350,000 clones, 8% seen once. Whole-study findings and limits: Moderate yet significant TCRB CDR3 shortening was seen in Type 1 diabetes patients in all four CD4+ subsets. TCRB repertoires of naive, central memory and Treg cells appeared more similar among patients than among healthy donors.

Sequences were obtained from central memory CD4+ T cells from blood. The TCR comes from a woman between 18 and 29 years old in good health.

The CDR3 loop is CASSLVAGSYNEQFF. CDR3 nucleotide sequence: TGCGCCAGCAGCTTGGTAGCGGGATCCTACAATGAGCAGTTCTTC. The chain joins TRBV5-1 to TRBJ2-1, with TRBD2 identical over 8 bases. This CDR3 contains 15 residues. V was pared by 0 bases and J by 1 base, with 0 bases of the junction left unmatched. The germline gives CDR1 SGHRS, CDR2 YFSETQ.